This T cell receptor (beta chain) was identified during a study of cytomegalovirus exposure and HLA in healthy donors. Whole-study findings and limits: Reported results showed that the classifier diagnosed cytomegalovirus status with high specificity and sensitivity. Earlier analysis found most TCR beta V segments productive about 87% or about 30% of the time.

The CDR3 runs to 16 residues. Trimming took 3 bases from V and 3 from J; bases not matched to a gene: 9. Germline-derived CDR1 and CDR2 are SGHTS and YDEGEE. Concerning this clone: Its antigen remains unidentified.

PCR primers comprised 60 Vbeta and 13 Jbeta primers. This table comes from immunoSEQ multiplex PCR, and its TCRdb copy is limited to in-frame clones, with some not included. The data show about 200,000 clones, with approximately 85% seen just once and 2% to 2.5% held by the top ten. This sequence originates from a woman in her forties or fifties in good health and CMV-seronegative. Material for sequencing was PBMCs. The genes are TRBV5-8 and TRBJ2-3; 8 positions agree with TRBD2. CDR3 protein: CASSYVPGLGTDTQYF. Written as DNA, the CDR3 is TGTGCCAGCAGCTACGTCCCGGGACTAGGGACAGATACGCAGTATTTT. Full variable domain (remainder filled in from reference TRBV5-8 and TRBJ2-3): EAGVTQSPTHLIKTRGQQATLRCSPISGHTSVYWYQQALGLGLQFLLWYDEGEERNRGNFPPRFSGRQFPNYSSELNVNALELEDSALYLCASSYVPGLGTDTQYFGPGTRLTVL.